These 9 T cell receptor beta chains share one sample of origin, sequenced in a study of blood T cell repertoires in COVID-19. Only in-frame clones appear in the TCRdb table, and some are missing; sequencing was by immunoSEQ multiplex PCR. This table has more than 150,000 clones, about 88% appearing once. Sequenced sample: peripheral blood. All receptors derive from a woman aged 65 to 85 with acute or convalescent COVID-19.

This chain connects TRBV7-6 to TRBJ1-4; 7 bases are a match to TRBD1. Germline V CDR1 and CDR2: SGHVS, FNYEAQ. The V and J ends lost 2 bases and 0 bases, in that order; junction bases with no gene match: 6. The CDR3 runs to 17 residues. Here the CDR3 DNA reads TGTGCCAGCAGCTTAACGCCGGGGACAGCAACTAATGAAAAACTGTTTTTT. This codes for CASSLTPGTATNEKLFF. The whole variable domain, remainder taken from reference TRBV7-6 and TRBJ1-4, is GAGVSQSPRYKVTKRGQDVALRCDPISGHVSLYWYRQALGQGPEFLTYFNYEAQQDKSGLPNDRFSAERPEGSISTLTIQRTEQRDSAMYRCASSLTPGTATNEKLFFGSGTQLSVL.

This clone was seen a few times. This chain uses TRBV3-1 (or the pseudogene TRBV3-2) with TRBJ1-3, with 8 bases that match TRBD1. The V gene's germline CDR1 is LGHDT and CDR2 YNNKEL (reference sequence). This CDR3 region has 15 residues. After removal of 4 bases from V and 9 bases from J, the junction contained 11 bases not matched to a gene. The CDR3 loop is CASSPPGQAGGTIYF. CDR3 in DNA: TGTGCCAGCAGCCCCCCGGGACAGGCTGGAGGCACCATATATTTT.

This clone has a handful of counts. The chain joins TRBV11-2 to TRBJ1-1; D is ambiguous. Trimming took off 0 bases at V and 5 bases at J, with 16 bases between the two ends. Per the germline V gene, CDR1 is SGHAT and CDR2 is FQNNGV. The CDR3 consists of 16 residues. The CDR3 is CASSLEYLLTRTEAFF. For the CDR3, the DNA is TGTGCCAGCAGCTTAGAATATCTGCTGACGCGGACTGAAGCTTTCTTT.

V usage is TRBV12-3 or TRBV12-4 and J usage is TRBJ1-6; a weak D match, TRBD1 (6 bases). This CDR3 is 12 amino acids long. V was pared by 6 bases and J by 10 bases, with 10 bases between. The CDR3 loop is CASRRGLSPLHF. For the CDR3, the DNA is TGTGCCAGCAGGAGGGGGTTGTCACCCCTCCACTTT.

The chain links TRBV27 to TRBJ1-1; D call uncertain. The CDR3 runs 13 residues. V was cut by 3 bases and J by 3 bases, with 8 bases left in between. Germline V gene lookup returns CDR1 MNHEY and CDR2 SMNVEV (reference sequence). The CDR3 region is CASSFWADTEAFF. The CDR3 region has the DNA TGTGCCAGCAGTTTTTGGGCAGACACTGAAGCTTTCTTT.

This chain joins TRBV30 and TRBJ1-2, with 7 bases fitting TRBD1. From germline, CDR1 is GTSNPN and CDR2 SVGIG (reference sequence). V lost 0 bases to trimming and J lost 10 bases; unmatched junction nucleotides: 5. This CDR3 comprises 12 residues. In nucleotides, the CDR3 is TGTGCCTGGAGTGTAAACAGGGGTTACTACACCTTC. It specifies CAWSVNRGYYTF.

In nucleotides, the CDR3 is TGTGCCTGGAGTGTTCCGACAGGGACTGGAGCAAAACTGTTTTTT. It specifies CAWSVPTGTGAKLFF. This rearrangement joins TRBV30 to TRBJ1-4; 7 nucleotides agree with TRBD1. Trimming at V came to 0 bases and at J to 10 bases, leaving 11 bases not matched to a gene. The CDR3 sequence is 15 residues long. Per the germline V gene, CDR1 is GTSNPN and CDR2 is SVGIG (reference sequence).

This clone was seen a single time. The V call is TRBV7-2, the J call TRBJ1-6, with 8 positions matching TRBD1. CDR1 is SGHTA, CDR2 FQGNSA, per germline. The CDR3 extends over 15 amino acids. V shed 4 bases, J shed 5 bases, and the junction held 4 bases outside the gene matches. CDR3 sequence: CASSSGGAHNSPLHF. DNA for the CDR3: TGTGCCAGCAGCTCAGGGGGCGCACATAATTCACCCCTCCACTTT.

The CDR3 nucleotides read TGTGCCAGCCGAAGGGGACAGGGAGGTTCACCCCTCCACTTT. This codes for CASRRGQGGSPLHF. The J gene is TRBJ1-6, the V gene TRBV5-8; 9 bases match TRBD1. V shed 7 bases, J shed 9 bases, and the junction held 8 bases outside the gene matches. This CDR3 is built from 14 residues. CDR1 and CDR2 from the germline V gene are SGHTS and YDEGEE.